The source of this TCR beta chain is a study of CD4 T cells in relation to SARS-CoV-2 and coronaviruses. Study-wide results and caveats: Crossreactivity was assessed only for spike protein, not other viral proteins. Samples before the pandemic and after infection were not matched within any donor.

CD4 enrichment then naive enrichment separated naive from memory CD4+ cells. Assay used: immunoSEQ multiplex PCR; TCRdb lists only in-frame clones, some missing. The table shows tens of thousands of clones, with over 75% occurring only once. V lost 2 bases, J lost 0 bases, and 7 bases lay in between. The CDR3 consists of 14 residues. The germline gives CDR1 KGHSH, CDR2 LQKENI. Worth noting for this clone: What it recognizes is unknown.

This sequence originates from an adult with COVID-19. The chain uses TRBV18 and TRBJ1-1; D gene uncertain. Input material: naive CD4+ T cells from PBMCs, cultured in vitro. Subset indicated: naive CD4+ T cells isolated by negative enrichment. In DNA form, the CDR3 reads TGTGCCAGCTCACCATCCCGGATGAACACTGAAGCTTTCTTT. Translated, it gives CASSPSRMNTEAFF.